One sample yielded the 15 T cell receptor beta chains listed below, sequenced in a study of blood T cell repertoires in COVID-19. This table comes from immunoSEQ multiplex PCR, and its TCRdb copy is limited to in-frame clones, with some not included. The repertoire includes more than 350,000 clones, approximately 91% of them detected once, and less than 1.5% sits in the top ten. Sequencing input: PBMCs or T cells enriched from blood (not recorded which). All receptors come from a woman in her late teens or twenties who had been exposed to COVID-19.

This clone was counted a single time. V is TRBV28 and J is TRBJ2-3; no firm D call. This CDR3 region has 13 residues. Per the germline V gene, CDR1 is MDHEN and CDR2 is SYDVKM. V was shortened by 6 bases and J by 6 bases, with 13 bases between the two germline ends. The CDR3 spells CASRTSRPDTQYF. CDR3 nucleotides: TGTGCCAGCAGGACTTCCCGCCCGGATACGCAGTATTTT.

This sequence joins TRBV4-1 and TRBJ2-7; 11 bases align to TRBD2. CDR1 MGHRA and CDR2 YSYEKL come from the germline V gene. The V segment lost 1 base and the J segment 4 bases; nucleotides outside the gene matches: 9. CDR3 length: 17 residues. The DNA for the CDR3 is TGCGCCAGCAGCCAAGCCCTAGGGACTAGCGGATCGTACGAGCAGTACTTC. Translating it yields CASSQALGTSGSYEQYF.

The chain has TRBV7-8 and TRBJ1-1, with TRBD1 matching over 8 bases. The CDR3 runs 14 residues. V dropped 6 bases and J dropped 3; count of bases not matched to a gene: 6. Per germline, CDR1 SGHVS and CDR2 FQNEAQ. DNA of the CDR3: TGTGCCAGCAGAGAGACAGGGGCCGACACTGAAGCTTTCTTT. Amino acid sequence: CASRETGADTEAFF.

This rearrangement joins TRBV5-6 to TRBJ2-5; 10 positions match TRBD2. The germline V gene encodes CDR1 SGHDT and CDR2 YYEEEE. V dropped 1 base and J dropped 7; count of bases not matched to a gene: 10. The CDR3 has 16 amino acids. The CDR3, as DNA: TGTGCCAGCAGCTTGTTAAGTGCTAGCGGGGGAGGGACCCAGTACTTC. Encoded protein: CASSLLSASGGGTQYF.

The chain links TRBV19 to TRBJ1-5, with TRBD1 identical over 7 bases. Per the germline V gene, CDR1 is LNHDA and CDR2 is SQIVND (reference sequence). V gave up 3 bases and J gave up 5 bases; unmatched junction bases: 7. This CDR3 comprises 15 residues. DNA of the CDR3: TGTGCCAGTAGTATGGGACAGTGGAGGGATCAGCCCCAGCATTTT. Its translation: CASSMGQWRDQPQHF.

V usage is TRBV5-5 and J usage is TRBJ1-5, with TRBD1 identical over 7 bases. The J segment lost 9 bases and the V segment lost 3 bases, leaving 9 bases of the junction unmatched. The germline V gene encodes CDR1 SGHKS and CDR2 YYEKEE (reference sequence). The CDR3 runs 14 residues. CDR3 residues: CASSWGTVSGPQHF. CDR3 in DNA: TGTGCCAGCAGCTGGGGGACAGTCTCGGGGCCCCAGCATTTT.

The CDR3 protein is CASSPFGTGENTGELFF. As DNA, the CDR3 is TGCGCCAGCAGCCCATTTGGGACAGGGGAGAACACCGGGGAGCTGTTTTTT. This chain connects TRBV4-1 to TRBJ2-2, with 10 bases matching TRBD1. The V segment lost 4 bases and the J segment 1 base; nucleotides outside the gene matches: 6. Germline CDR1 and CDR2: MGHRA and YSYEKL. The CDR3 has 17 amino acids.

The V gene is TRBV7-9, the J gene TRBJ2-7; the D is unclear. The CDR3 length is 13 residues. Per germline, CDR1 SEHNR and CDR2 FQNEAQ (reference sequence). V lost 5 bases to trimming and J lost 2 bases, with 10 bases between them. CDR3 in amino acids: CASSPHIAYEQYF. The CDR3 DNA follows: TGTGCCAGCAGCCCCCACATCGCCTACGAGCAGTACTTC.

As for this clone: Other DNA sequences in this sample translate to the same CDR3. Written as DNA, the CDR3 is TGCAGCGTACAGGGGTCCACTGAAGCTTTCTTT. Amino acid sequence: CSVQGSTEAFF. The chain carries TRBV29-1 and TRBJ1-1, with 7 bases fitting TRBD1. J lost 4 bases, V lost 6 bases, and 2 bases had no gene match. This CDR3 region has 11 residues. Germline V gene lookup returns CDR1 SQVTM and CDR2 ANQGSEA.

This chain joins TRBV29-1 and TRBJ2-7; 9 nucleotides line up with TRBD1. This CDR3 has 14 residues. V shed 4 bases and J 0 bases; nucleotides not matched to a gene: 4. Germline V gene lookup returns CDR1 SQVTM and CDR2 ANQGSEA. The CDR3 DNA follows: TGCAGCGTTGGTGGGACAGGGAGCTCCTACGAGCAGTACTTC. It is translated as CSVGGTGSSYEQYF.

This sequence joins TRBV7-6 and TRBJ2-3; TRBD1 agrees at 9 bases. This CDR3 comprises 15 residues. Germline V gives CDR1 SGHVS, CDR2 FNYEAQ. Trimming removed 4 bases from V and 5 bases from J; junction bases left unmatched: 7. Written as DNA, the CDR3 is TGTGCCAGCAGCTCCGGGACAGGGAGGAGAGATACGCAGTATTTT. This translates into CASSSGTGRRDTQYF. Drawing the rest from reference TRBV7-6 and TRBJ2-3, the complete variable domain is GAGVSQSPRYKVTKRGQDVALRCDPISGHVSLYWYRQALGQGPEFLTYFNYEAQQDKSGLPNDRFSAERPEGSISTLTIQRTEQRDSAMYRCASSSGTGRRDTQYFGPGTRLTVL.

CDR3 DNA: TGTGCCAGCAGCCCGCCTTACAGGGATAGCAATCAGCCCCAGCATTTT. It specifies CASSPPYRDSNQPQHF. The rearrangement uses TRBV5-5 and TRBJ1-5; possibly TRBD1 for D (6 bases). V lost 4 bases to trimming and J lost 0 bases, with 14 bases between them. The CDR3 is 16 amino acids. Germline V gives CDR1 SGHKS, CDR2 YYEKEE (reference sequence).

This clone has a handful of counts. This chain uses TRBV6-5 with TRBJ1-5; the D gene is possibly TRBD1 (5 bases). Germline V lookup: CDR1 MNHEY, CDR2 SVGAGI. The CDR3 is 15 amino acids. V shed 8 bases and J shed 4 bases, with 18 bases lying between them. For the CDR3, the DNA is TGTGCCAGCCGACCGCCCGGGGGTGGAAATCAGCCCCAGCATTTT. Translating gives CASRPPGGGNQPQHF.

The V call is TRBV27, the J call TRBJ2-5; a weak D match, TRBD1 (6 bases). CDR3 length: 14 residues. V lost 5 bases and J 4 bases, leaving 14 bases between the germline ends. CDR1 MNHEY and CDR2 SMNVEV come from the germline V gene (reference sequence). The CDR3 loop is CASSPLRGIETQYF. CDR3 nucleotide sequence: TGTGCCAGCAGTCCCCTCAGGGGTATAGAGACCCAGTACTTC.

This clone was seen a single time. V and J are TRBV5-1 and TRBJ2-1; D perhaps matches TRBD1 (6 bases). CDR1 is SGHRS and CDR2 is YFSETQ in the germline V gene. The V end lost 2 bases, the J end lost 3 bases, and 9 bases lay between the germline ends. The CDR3 loop spans 14 amino acids. The DNA for the CDR3 is TGCGCCAGCAGCTTTGGACAGAACTACAATGAGCAGTTCTTC. Amino acid sequence: CASSFGQNYNEQFF.